A selection of T cell receptor beta chains follows, all from one sample in a study of regulatory T cells in long-lasting Graves disease. TCRdb ran MiXCR on the multiplex PCR reads and lists one entry per CDR3 protein. The repertoire consists of around 400,000 distinct CDR3 sequences, with less than 20% occurring once and the leading ten covering 22%. The sequences come from peripheral blood mononuclear cells (PBMCs), collected at new diagnosis, from a patient treated with antithyroid drugs. All receptors come from a female donor with Graves disease. CDR3s include the opening cysteine and the closing phenylalanine or tryptophan. D genes are given only for firm matches. Only part of the rows carry a size: once, few, many, or a class if the clone is expanded.

TRBV12-3/TRBV12-4	TRBJ2-7	14	many	-	TGTGCCAGCAGTTTAGACAGAACCTCCTACGAGCAGTACTTC	CASSLDRTSYEQYF
TRBV3-1	TRBJ1-2	15	many	TRBD1	TGTGCCAGCAGCCAAGATACCAGGACAGGGAGCGGCTACACCTTC	CASSQDTRTGSGYTF
TRBV9	TRBJ1-6	15	many	TRBD1	TGTGCCAGCAGCGTAGGGGAGGGACAGGATTCACCCCTCCACTTT	CASSVGEGQDSPLHF
TRBV5-1	TRBJ1-2	14	many	TRBD1	TGCGCCAGCAGCTTGGAGGGGACAGGCCCTGGCTACACCTTC	CASSLEGTGPGYTF
TRBV20-1	TRBJ2-5	12	-	-	TGCAGTGCGGAACGGGGGCGGGAGACCCAGTACTTC	CSAERGRETQYF
TRBV12-3/TRBV12-4	TRBJ2-1	17	-	-	TGTGCCAGCAGCCCCGTCGGCGCGGGACTCCCTTACAATGAGCAGTTCTTC	CASSPVGAGLPYNEQFF
TRBV6-2/TRBV6-3	TRBJ2-7	12	-	-	TGTGCCAGCAGTACCTTATCCTACGAGCAGTACTTC	CASSTLSYEQYF
TRBV20-1	TRBJ1-2	16	few	TRBD1	TGCAGTGCTAGCAAAACCGGGACAGGATTGGGCTATGGCTACACCTTC	CSASKTGTGLGYGYTF
TRBV7-2	TRBJ2-1	14	many	TRBD1	TGTGCCAGCAGCTTAGTACAGGGGTACAATGAGCAGTTCTTC	CASSLVQGYNEQFF
TRBV28	TRBJ1-5	16	many	-	TGTGCCAGCAGTTTAGTCCTACCTCATAGCAATCAGCCCCAGCATTTT	CASSLVLPHSNQPQHF
TRBV6-5	TRBJ1-1	13	many	-	TGTGCCAGCAGTTCCTACGGGAACACTGAAGCTTTCTTT	CASSSYGNTEAFF
TRBV27	TRBJ1-3	11	-	-	TGTGCCACTATTCAAGGGGACACCATATATTTT	CATIQGDTIYF
TRBV3-1	TRBJ2-1	14	-	TRBD2	TGTGCCAGCAGCCACCTAGCGGGAGTGGCTGAGCAGTTCTTC	CASSHLAGVAEQFF
TRBV6-2/TRBV6-3	TRBJ2-1	15	few	TRBD2	TGTGCCAGCAGTTACACTAGCGGGAGTGGGAATGAGCAGTTCTTC	CASSYTSGSGNEQFF
TRBV9	TRBJ1-1	18	few	TRBD1	TGTGCCAGCAGCGTAGTGAGGGAGTGGGGGGACAGACACACTGAAGCTTTCTTT	CASSVVREWGDRHTEAFF
TRBV12-3/TRBV12-4	TRBJ2-7	16	many	TRBD2	TGTGCCAGCAGTTTAGGTAGCGGGGGCCGAACCTACGAGCAGTACTTC	CASSLGSGGRTYEQYF
TRBV11-2	TRBJ2-5	15	many	TRBD1	TGTGCCAGCAGCACTTTACAGGGGTTTGCGGAGACCCAGTACTTC	CASSTLQGFAETQYF
TRBV5-6	TRBJ2-3	14	many	-	TGTGCCAGCAGCTTGTTGAGTGGGGCAGATACGCAGTATTTT	CASSLLSGADTQYF
TRBV27	TRBJ2-1	14	many	-	TGTGCCAGCAGTAGGGCAGTCTCCTACAATGAGCAGTTCTTC	CASSRAVSYNEQFF
TRBV28	TRBJ1-1	14	many	-	TGTGCCAGCATCCAACAACGCCCGAACACTGAAGCTTTCTTT	CASIQQRPNTEAFF
TRBV7-9	TRBJ2-2	15	many	-	TGTGCCAGCAGCCCGGAGTCCTACTACACCGGGGAGCTGTTTTTT	CASSPESYYTGELFF
TRBV20-1	TRBJ1-4	13	few	-	TGCAGTGCTACGACAGGACTAAATGAAAAACTGTTTTTT	CSATTGLNEKLFF
TRBV20-1	TRBJ2-7	13	many	-	TGCAGTGCTAGACTGGGCGGCCCCTACGAGCAGTACTTC	CSARLGGPYEQYF
TRBV12-3/TRBV12-4	TRBJ1-6	15	-	TRBD1	TGTGCCAGCAGCCCGGGTGACAGGGATAATTCACCCCTCCACTTT	CASSPGDRDNSPLHF
TRBV12-3/TRBV12-4	TRBJ1-5	14	few	-	TGTGCCAGCAGTCCAGAGTCTATTAAATCGCCCCAGCATTTT	CASSPESIKSPQHF
TRBV6-1	TRBJ1-1	13	many	-	TGTGCCAGCAGTGAATGGCAGAACACTGAAGCTTTCTTT	CASSEWQNTEAFF
TRBV11-2	TRBJ2-7	14	many	TRBD2	TGTGCCAGCAGCTTAGAGGGACTAGCCTCCGAGCAGTACTTC	CASSLEGLASEQYF
TRBV12-3/TRBV12-4	TRBJ2-1	13	many	-	TGTGCCAGCAGTTTAGTCTCTTACAATGAGCAGTTCTTC	CASSLVSYNEQFF
TRBV18	TRBJ1-5	15	few	-	TGTGCCAGCTCAGTTGGGGGGTTCGGCAATCAGCCCCAGCATTTT	CASSVGGFGNQPQHF
TRBV2	TRBJ1-2	12	-	-	TGTGCCAGCAGTGAAGGGCAGGAAGGCTACACCTTC	CASSEGQEGYTF
TRBV12-3/TRBV12-4	TRBJ2-7	16	-	TRBD2	TGTGCCAGCAGTCCTCGTGGGACTAGCGGCCCCTACGAGCAGTACTTC	CASSPRGTSGPYEQYF
TRBV7-2	TRBJ1-2	15	many	TRBD1	TGTGCCAGCAGCTTAGTACAGGGGGCTTTTAGTGGCTACACCTTC	CASSLVQGAFSGYTF
TRBV30	TRBJ2-7	14	many	TRBD1	TGTGCCTGGAGTGTACAAGCAGGGGGCTACGAGCAGTACTTC	CAWSVQAGGYEQYF
TRBV2	TRBJ1-4	15	many	-	TGTGCCAGCTTGAGGGACACCACGGACAATGAAAAACTGTTTTTT	CASLRDTTDNEKLFF
TRBV5-1	TRBJ1-3	16	many	-	TGTGCCAGCAGCTTCACAGGGCAGCGGGGAGGAAACACCATATATTTT	CASSFTGQRGGNTIYF
TRBV28	TRBJ2-5	15	many	-	TGTGCCAGCAGTCTGCGGGGGCGTTACCAAGAGACCCAGTACTTC	CASSLRGRYQETQYF
TRBV4-3	TRBJ2-1	16	few	-	TGCGCCAGCAGCCAAGAGTCGGGGAGAGGCTACAATGAGCAGTTCTTC	CASSQESGRGYNEQFF
TRBV5-1	TRBJ2-1	18	many	-	TGCGCCAGCAACGAGCAAGCGGCGGGCCGGAGCTCCTACAATGAGCAGTTCTTC	CASNEQAAGRSSYNEQFF
TRBV7-2	TRBJ1-6	14	many	TRBD1	TGTGCCAGCAACCGACAGGGAGATAATTCACCCCTCCACTTT	CASNRQGDNSPLHF
TRBV20-1	TRBJ2-1	11	few	-	TGCAGTGCCCCAAAGGTAGATGAGCAGTTCTTC	CSAPKVDEQFF
TRBV6-1	TRBJ1-1	13	many	-	TGTGCCAGCACAGAATCACCCCCGAACGAAGCTTTCTTT	CASTESPPNEAFF
TRBV6-5	TRBJ2-1	18	many	TRBD2	TGTGCCAGCAGTTGCCTTACTAGCGGGGATACAGCGTGCGATGAGCAGTTCTTC	CASSCLTSGDTACDEQFF
TRBV27	TRBJ2-2	15	-	-	TGTGCCAGCAGAATTCGCGGGGGCCCCTCCGGGGAGCTGTTTTTT	CASRIRGGPSGELFF
TRBV28	TRBJ1-2	15	many	TRBD1	TGTGCTAGCAGAACTAGGGACAGGGCTAACTATGGCTACACCTTC	CASRTRDRANYGYTF
TRBV27	TRBJ2-1	18	many	TRBD1	TGTGCCAGCAGTTTCATGATACGGACAGGGGGGTCCTACAATGAGCAGTTCTTC	CASSFMIRTGGSYNEQFF
TRBV27	TRBJ1-2	13	many	-	TGTGCCAGCACCCAGGGAAGGGGCTATGGCTACACCTTC	CASTQGRGYGYTF
TRBV12-3/TRBV12-4	TRBJ1-3	14	-	-	TGTGCCAGCAATTCCCCGGGCTCTGGAAACACCATATATTTT	CASNSPGSGNTIYF
TRBV6-1	TRBJ1-2	15	many	TRBD1	TGTGCCAGCAGTCAGACTCCAGGGGGCCAGGGAGGCTACACCTTC	CASSQTPGGQGGYTF
TRBV27	TRBJ2-3	13	many	-	TGTGCCAGCTTGAGTAGATTCACAGATACGCAGTATTTT	CASLSRFTDTQYF
TRBV20-1	TRBJ2-1	11	few	-	TGCAGTGCTAGAGTTCACAATGAGCAGTTCTTC	CSARVHNEQFF
TRBV7-6	TRBJ2-3	15	many	TRBD2	TGTGCCAGCAGTTTTAGCGGGGGGGTCCAAGATACGCAGTATTTT	CASSFSGGVQDTQYF
TRBV7-2	TRBJ2-3	20	-	TRBD2	TGTGCCAGCAGCTTAGGAATCTGGGCTAGCGGGAGCGCCGGCACAGATACGCAGTATTTT	CASSLGIWASGSAGTDTQYF
TRBV30	TRBJ1-1	14	many	-	TGTGCCTCTACCTTCAAAAATATTTACACTGAAGCTTTCTTT	CASTFKNIYTEAFF
TRBV5-1	TRBJ2-1	15	few	TRBD1	TGCGCCAGCAGCTTTGACAGGGATTTCTACAATGAGCAGTTCTTC	CASSFDRDFYNEQFF